A selection of T cell receptor beta chains follows, all from one sample in a study of shared clonotypes between healthy human individuals. Sequencing used immunoSEQ multiplex PCR; TCRdb keeps in-frame clones, though not all of them. The table shows roughly 200,000 clones, with 65% to 70% occurring only once. The sample was memory CD4+ T cells sorted from blood. Receptor source: a man aged 25-45 years in good health. Each CDR3 is given with its conserved first and last residue. The D gene is left open where the match is weak. Some rows have no size entry. The others give once, few or many, or a class for an expanded clone.

clone_size | j_call | v_call | d_call | cdr3_nt | cdr3_aa
once | TRBJ2-4 | TRBV19 | . | TGTGCCAGTAGTTTCGGGGACCCAAACATTCAGTACTTC | CASSFGDPNIQYF
. | TRBJ2-2 | TRBV11-3 | TRBD2 | TGTGCCAGCAGCCCCTTCCTGGGGGAGCGGGGCGGGGAGCTGTTTTTT | CASSPFLGERGGELFF
. | TRBJ2-3 | TRBV7-6 | TRBD2 | TGTGCCAGCAGCTCCCAGGCTAGCGGGATTAGCACAGATACGCAGTATTTT | CASSSQASGISTDTQYF
. | TRBJ2-7 | TRBV5-4 | TRBD2 | TGTGCCAGCAGCTACAATAGCGGGTTCTACGAGCAGTACTTC | CASSYNSGFYEQYF
. | TRBJ1-1 | TRBV10-3 | TRBD1 | TGTGCCATCAAAAGGGGGGACAGGGTTGGGTCAACTGAAGCTTTCTTT | CAIKRGDRVGSTEAFF
. | TRBJ2-3 | TRBV28 | . | TGTGCCAGCAGTTTTCCTCAGGGCAGGGGAAAAACAGATACGCAGTATTTT | CASSFPQGRGKTDTQYF
. | TRBJ2-3 | TRBV5-6 | . | TGTGCCAGCAGCACCTCTGAAGCGAGAACGCAGTATTTT | CASSTSEARTQYF
few | TRBJ2-7 | TRBV19 | TRBD2 | TGTGCCAGTAGTACGATCTCTAGCGGTAGTCACTCGGAGCAGTACTTC | CASSTISSGSHSEQYF
. | TRBJ2-1 | TRBV9 | . | TGTGCCAGCAGCGTAGAGGTGAGCGGCTACAATGAGCAGTTCTTC | CASSVEVSGYNEQFF
few | TRBJ2-3 | TRBV7-3 | TRBD2 | TGTGCCAGCAGCCCCACCCGGAGCGGGAATACGCAGTATTTT | CASSPTRSGNTQYF
. | TRBJ1-3 | TRBV6-6 | TRBD1 | TGTGCCAGCCAACAGGGGTCTGGAAACACCATATATTTT | CASQQGSGNTIYF
once | TRBJ2-2 | TRBV2 | TRBD1 | TGTGCCAGCAGTGAAACAGGGGGCACCGGGGAGCTGTTTTTT | CASSETGGTGELFF
once | TRBJ1-1 | TRBV28 | . | TGTGCCAGCAGATTGATGAACACTGAAGCTTTCTTT | CASRLMNTEAFF
. | TRBJ1-1 | TRBV5-1 | . | TGCGCCAGCAGCTTGGCCGGGACGAAGAACACTGAAGCTTTCTTT | CASSLAGTKNTEAFF
. | TRBJ2-1 | TRBV29-1 | TRBD2 | TGCAGCGTTGCCCGGGATAGCGGGAATGAGCAGTTCTTC | CSVARDSGNEQFF
. | TRBJ1-4 | TRBV14 | . | TGTGCCAGCAGCCAAGATTTGGTTGGAGGAAAACTGTTTTTT | CASSQDLVGGKLFF
. | TRBJ1-1 | TRBV9 | . | TGTGCCAGCAGCGTAGCGAATATGGGGAACACTGAAGCTTTCTTT | CASSVANMGNTEAFF
many | TRBJ1-2 | TRBV10-3 | . | TGTGCCATCAGTGAGAAGGGCGCCATCGGCTACACCTTC | CAISEKGAIGYTF
few | TRBJ2-3 | TRBV11-3 | . | TGTGCCAGCAGCTTAGGGGGAGAGGCAGATACGCAGTATTTT | CASSLGGEADTQYF
few | TRBJ2-7 | TRBV11-2 | . | TGTGCCAGCAGCTTAGCTCGTCAGTACGAGCAGTACTTC | CASSLARQYEQYF
many | TRBJ2-3 | TRBV14 | TRBD2 | TGTGCCAGCAGCCGAGACGGGACTAACACAGATACGCAGTATTTT | CASSRDGTNTDTQYF
. | TRBJ2-7 | TRBV7-2 | TRBD2 | TGTGCCAGCAGCCCATCACGAGGGAGGGCCTACGAGCAGTACTTC | CASSPSRGRAYEQYF